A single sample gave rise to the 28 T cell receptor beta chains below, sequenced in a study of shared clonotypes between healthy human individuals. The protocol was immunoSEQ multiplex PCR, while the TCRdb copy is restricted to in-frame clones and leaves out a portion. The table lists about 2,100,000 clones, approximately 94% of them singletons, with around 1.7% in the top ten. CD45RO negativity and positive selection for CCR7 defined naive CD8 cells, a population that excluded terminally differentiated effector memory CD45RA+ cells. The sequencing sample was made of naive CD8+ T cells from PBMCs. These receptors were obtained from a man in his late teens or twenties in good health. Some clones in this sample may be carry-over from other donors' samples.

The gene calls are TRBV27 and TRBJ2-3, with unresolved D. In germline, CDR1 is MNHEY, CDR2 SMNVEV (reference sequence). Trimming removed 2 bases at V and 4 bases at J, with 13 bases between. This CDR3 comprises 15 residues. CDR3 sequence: CASSLLFSHSDTQYF. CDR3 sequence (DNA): TGTGCCAGCAGTTTACTTTTCTCCCACTCAGATACGCAGTATTTT.

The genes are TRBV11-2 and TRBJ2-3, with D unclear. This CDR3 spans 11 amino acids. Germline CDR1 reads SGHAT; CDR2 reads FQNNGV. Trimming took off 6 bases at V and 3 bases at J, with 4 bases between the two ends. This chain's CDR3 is CASSTTDTQYF. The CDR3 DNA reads TGTGCCAGCAGTACTACAGATACGCAGTATTTT.

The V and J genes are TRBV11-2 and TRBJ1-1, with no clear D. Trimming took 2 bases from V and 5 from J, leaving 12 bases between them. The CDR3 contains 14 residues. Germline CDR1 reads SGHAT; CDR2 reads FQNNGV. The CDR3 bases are TGTGCCAGCAGCTTAACGTCCGCGGGGACTGAAGCTTTCTTT. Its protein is CASSLTSAGTEAFF.

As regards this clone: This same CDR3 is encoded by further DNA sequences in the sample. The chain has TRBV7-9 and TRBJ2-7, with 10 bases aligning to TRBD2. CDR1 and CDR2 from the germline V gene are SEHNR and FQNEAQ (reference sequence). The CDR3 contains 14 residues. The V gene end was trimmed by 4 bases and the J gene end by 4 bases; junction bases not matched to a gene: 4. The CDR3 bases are TGTGCCAGCAGCTCGACTAGCGGGTCATACGAGCAGTACTTC. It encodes CASSSTSGSYEQYF.

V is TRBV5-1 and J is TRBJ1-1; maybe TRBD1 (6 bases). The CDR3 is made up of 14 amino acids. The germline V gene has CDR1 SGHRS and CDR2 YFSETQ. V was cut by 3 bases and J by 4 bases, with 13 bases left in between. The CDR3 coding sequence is TGCGCCAGCAGCTGGAGTGGGGGCAGCACTGAAGCTTTCTTT. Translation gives CASSWSGGSTEAFF.

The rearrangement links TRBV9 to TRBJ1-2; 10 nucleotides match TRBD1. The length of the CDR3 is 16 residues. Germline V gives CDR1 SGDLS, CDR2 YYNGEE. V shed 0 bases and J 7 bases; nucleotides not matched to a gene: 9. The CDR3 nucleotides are TGTGCCAGCAGCGTAGCCTTGACAGGGGGCGTCGGTGGCTACACCTTC. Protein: CASSVALTGGVGGYTF.

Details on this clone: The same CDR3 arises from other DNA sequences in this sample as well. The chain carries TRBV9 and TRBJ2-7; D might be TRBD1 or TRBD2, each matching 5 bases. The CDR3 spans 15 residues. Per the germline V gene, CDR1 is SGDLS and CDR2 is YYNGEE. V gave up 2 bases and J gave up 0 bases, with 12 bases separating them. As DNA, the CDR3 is TGTGCCAGCAGCGTTGGGGGTTACAGCTCCTACGAGCAGTACTTC. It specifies CASSVGGYSSYEQYF.

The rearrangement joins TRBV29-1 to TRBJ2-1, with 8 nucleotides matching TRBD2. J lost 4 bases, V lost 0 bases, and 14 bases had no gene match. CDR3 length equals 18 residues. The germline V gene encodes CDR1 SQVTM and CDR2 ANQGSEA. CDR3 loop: CSVEDPKLAGGDYNEQFF. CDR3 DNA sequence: TGCAGCGTTGAAGATCCGAAACTCGCGGGGGGAGATTACAATGAGCAGTTCTTC.

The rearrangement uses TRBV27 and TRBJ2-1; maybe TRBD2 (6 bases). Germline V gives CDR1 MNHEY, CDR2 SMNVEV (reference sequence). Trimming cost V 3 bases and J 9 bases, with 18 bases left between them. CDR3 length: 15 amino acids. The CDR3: CASSFGSSGKGEQFF. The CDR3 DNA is TGTGCCAGCAGTTTCGGGAGTAGTGGGAAGGGTGAGCAGTTCTTC.

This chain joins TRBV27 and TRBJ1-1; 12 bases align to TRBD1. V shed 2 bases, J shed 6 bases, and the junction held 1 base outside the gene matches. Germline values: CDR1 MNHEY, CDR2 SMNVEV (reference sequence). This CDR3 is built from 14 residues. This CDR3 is CASSLGTGGSEAFF. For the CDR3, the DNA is TGTGCCAGCAGTTTAGGGACAGGGGGCTCTGAAGCTTTCTTT.

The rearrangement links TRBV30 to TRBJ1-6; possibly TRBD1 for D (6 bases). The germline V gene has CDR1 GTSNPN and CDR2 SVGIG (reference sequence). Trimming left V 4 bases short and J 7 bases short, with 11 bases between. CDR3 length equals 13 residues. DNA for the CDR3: TGTGCCTGGACGGACAGTGGAAATTCACCCCTCCACTTT. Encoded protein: CAWTDSGNSPLHF.

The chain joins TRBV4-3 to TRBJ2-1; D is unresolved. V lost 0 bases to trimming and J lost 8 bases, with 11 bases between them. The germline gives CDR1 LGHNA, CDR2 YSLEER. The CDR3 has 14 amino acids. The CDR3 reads CASSQDVGSDEQFF. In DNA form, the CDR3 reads TGCGCCAGCAGCCAAGATGTCGGATCGGATGAGCAGTTCTTC.

The CDR3 DNA reads as TGTGCCAGCAGCTTAAGTGGGGGGTTTGGAGCTGAAGCTTTCTTT. Protein: CASSLSGGFGAEAFF. The V gene is TRBV7-8, the J gene TRBJ1-1; TRBD1 might be the D (5 bases). The V gene lost 2 bases and the J gene lost 6 bases, with 16 bases spanning the gap. The germline CDR1 and CDR2 sequences are SGHVS and FQNEAQ. This CDR3 is 15 amino acids long.

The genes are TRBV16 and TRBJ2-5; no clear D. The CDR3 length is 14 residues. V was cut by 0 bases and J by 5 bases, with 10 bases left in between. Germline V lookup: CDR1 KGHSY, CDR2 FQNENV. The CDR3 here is CASSQSSSFETQYF. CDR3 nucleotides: TGTGCCAGCAGCCAATCCTCCAGTTTTGAGACCCAGTACTTC.

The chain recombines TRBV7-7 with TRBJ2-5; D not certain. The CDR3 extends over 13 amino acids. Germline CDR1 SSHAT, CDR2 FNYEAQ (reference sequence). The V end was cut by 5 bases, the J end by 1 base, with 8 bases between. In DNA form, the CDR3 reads TGTGCCAGCAGCCAACGGGTCCAAGAGACCCAGTACTTC. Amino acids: CASSQRVQETQYF.

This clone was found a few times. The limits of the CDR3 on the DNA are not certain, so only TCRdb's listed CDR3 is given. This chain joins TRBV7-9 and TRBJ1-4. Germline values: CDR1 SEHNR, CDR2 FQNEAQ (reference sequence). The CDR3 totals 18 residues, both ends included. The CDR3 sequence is CASSLGAASAPVGRKLFF.

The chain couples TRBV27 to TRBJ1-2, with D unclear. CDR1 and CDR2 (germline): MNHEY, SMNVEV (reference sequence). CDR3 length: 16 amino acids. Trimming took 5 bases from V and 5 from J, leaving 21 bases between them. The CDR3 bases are TGTGCCAGCAGTCTTACTCATGTCATGGCTTGGTATGGCTACACCTTC. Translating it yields CASSLTHVMAWYGYTF.

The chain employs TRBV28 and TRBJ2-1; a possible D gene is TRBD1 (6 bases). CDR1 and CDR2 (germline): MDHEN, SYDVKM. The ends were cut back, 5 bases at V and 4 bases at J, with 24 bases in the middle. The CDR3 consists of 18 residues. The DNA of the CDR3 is TGTGCCAGCAGTGCATACAGGGAGACAATAGCTTTGTACAATGAGCAGTTCTTC. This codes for CASSAYRETIALYNEQFF. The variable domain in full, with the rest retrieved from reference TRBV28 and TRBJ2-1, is DVKVTQSSRYLVKRTGEKVFLECVQDMDHENMFWYRQDPGLGLRLIYFSYDVKMKEKGDIPEGYSVSREKKERFSLILESASTNQTSMYLCASSAYRETIALYNEQFFGPGTRLTVL.

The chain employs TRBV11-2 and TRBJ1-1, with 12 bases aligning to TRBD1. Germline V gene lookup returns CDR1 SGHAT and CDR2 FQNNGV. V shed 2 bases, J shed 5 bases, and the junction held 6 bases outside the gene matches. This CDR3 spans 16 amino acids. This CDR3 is CASSLWDRGLLTEAFF. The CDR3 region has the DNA TGTGCCAGCAGCTTATGGGACAGGGGGCTTCTGACTGAAGCTTTCTTT.

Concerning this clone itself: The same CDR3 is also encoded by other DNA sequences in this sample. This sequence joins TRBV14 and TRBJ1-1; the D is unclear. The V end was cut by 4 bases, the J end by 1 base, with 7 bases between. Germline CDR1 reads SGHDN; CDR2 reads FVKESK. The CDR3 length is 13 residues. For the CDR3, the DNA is TGTGCCAGCAGCCTAGGCAGGAACACTGAAGCTTTCTTT. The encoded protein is CASSLGRNTEAFF. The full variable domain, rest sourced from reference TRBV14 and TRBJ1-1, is EAGVTQFPSHSVIEKGQTVTLRCDPISGHDNLYWYRRVMGKEIKFLLHFVKESKQDESGMPNNRFLAERTGGTYSTLKVQPAELEDSGVYFCASSLGRNTEAFFGQGTRLTVV.

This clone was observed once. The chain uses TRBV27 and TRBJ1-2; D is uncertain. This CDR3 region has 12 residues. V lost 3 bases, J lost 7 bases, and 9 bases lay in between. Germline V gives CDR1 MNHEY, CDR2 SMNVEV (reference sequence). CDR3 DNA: TGTGCCAGCAGTTTGGCGTTAACTGGCTACACCTTC. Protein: CASSLALTGYTF.

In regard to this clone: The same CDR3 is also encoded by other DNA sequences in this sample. CDR3 nucleotides: TGTGCCAGCAGTCAGGACAGGGCCACAGATACGCAGTATTTT. The encoded protein is CASSQDRATDTQYF. V and J are TRBV28 and TRBJ2-3, with 8 bases aligning to TRBD1. Germline V lookup: CDR1 MDHEN, CDR2 SYDVKM. This CDR3 has 14 residues. V shed 5 bases, J shed 2 bases, and the junction held 3 bases outside the gene matches.

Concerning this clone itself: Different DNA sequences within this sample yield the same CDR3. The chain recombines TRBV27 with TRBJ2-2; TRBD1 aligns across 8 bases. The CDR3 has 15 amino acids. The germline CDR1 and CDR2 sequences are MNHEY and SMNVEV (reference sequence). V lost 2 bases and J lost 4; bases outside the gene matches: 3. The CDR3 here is CASSLGQGATGELFF. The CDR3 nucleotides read TGTGCCAGCAGTTTAGGACAGGGCGCCACCGGGGAGCTGTTTTTT.

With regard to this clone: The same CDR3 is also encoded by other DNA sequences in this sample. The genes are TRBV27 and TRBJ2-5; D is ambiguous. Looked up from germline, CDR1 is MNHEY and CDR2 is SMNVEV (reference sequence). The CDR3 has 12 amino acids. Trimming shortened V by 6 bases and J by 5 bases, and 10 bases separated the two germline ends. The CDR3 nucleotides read TGTGCCAGCAGCCCCCTTGGGGAGACCCAGTACTTC. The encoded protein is CASSPLGETQYF.

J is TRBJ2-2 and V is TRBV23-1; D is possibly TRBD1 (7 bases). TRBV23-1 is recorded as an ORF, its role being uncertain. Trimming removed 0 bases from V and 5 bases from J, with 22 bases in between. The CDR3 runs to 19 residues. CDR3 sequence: CASSQSPGSGQGGTGELFF. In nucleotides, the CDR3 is TGCGCCAGCAGTCAATCCCCGGGGAGCGGGCAGGGGGGAACCGGGGAGCTGTTTTTT.

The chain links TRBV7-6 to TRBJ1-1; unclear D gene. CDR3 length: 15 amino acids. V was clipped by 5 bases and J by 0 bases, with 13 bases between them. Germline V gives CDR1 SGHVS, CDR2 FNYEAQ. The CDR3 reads CASSRSRQMNTEAFF. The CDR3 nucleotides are TGTGCCAGCAGCAGATCCAGGCAAATGAACACTGAAGCTTTCTTT.

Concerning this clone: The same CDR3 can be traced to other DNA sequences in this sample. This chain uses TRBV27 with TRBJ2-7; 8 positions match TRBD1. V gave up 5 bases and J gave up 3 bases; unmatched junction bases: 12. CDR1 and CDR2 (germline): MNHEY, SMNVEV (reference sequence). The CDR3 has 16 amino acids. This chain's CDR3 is CASSPSPGTGLYEQYF. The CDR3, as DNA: TGTGCCAGCAGTCCTTCCCCAGGGACAGGTCTCTACGAGCAGTACTTC.

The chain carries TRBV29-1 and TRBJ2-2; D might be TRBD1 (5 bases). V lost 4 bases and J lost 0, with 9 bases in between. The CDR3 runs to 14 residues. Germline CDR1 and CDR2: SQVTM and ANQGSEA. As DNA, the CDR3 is TGCAGCGTTGTCGAACAGGCGAACACCGGGGAGCTGTTTTTT. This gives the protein CSVVEQANTGELFF.